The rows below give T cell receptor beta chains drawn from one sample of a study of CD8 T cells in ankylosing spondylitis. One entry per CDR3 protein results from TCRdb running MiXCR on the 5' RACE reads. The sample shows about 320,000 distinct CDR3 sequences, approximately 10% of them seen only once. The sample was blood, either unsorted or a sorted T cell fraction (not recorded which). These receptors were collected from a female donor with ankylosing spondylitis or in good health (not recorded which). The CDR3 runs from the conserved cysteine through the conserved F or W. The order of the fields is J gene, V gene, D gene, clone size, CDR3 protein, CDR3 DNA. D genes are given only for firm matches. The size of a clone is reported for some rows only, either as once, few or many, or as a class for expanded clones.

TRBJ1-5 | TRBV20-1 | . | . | CSASARAPSNQPQHF | TGCAGTGCTAGTGCGCGGGCGCCCAGCAATCAGCCCCAGCATTTT
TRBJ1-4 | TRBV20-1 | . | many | CSARLPTENEKLFF | TGCAGTGCCAGACTACCGACGGAGAATGAAAAACTGTTTTTT
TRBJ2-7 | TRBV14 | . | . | CASSQVGLFEQYF | TGTGCCAGCAGCCAAGTAGGTTTGTTCGAGCAGTACTTC
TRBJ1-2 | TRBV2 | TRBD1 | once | CASSPAGQGGANYGYTF | TGTGCCAGCAGTCCCGCGGGACAGGGAGGAGCTAACTATGGCTACACCTTC
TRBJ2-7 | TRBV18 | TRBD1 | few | CASSPGTGIYEQYF | TGTGCCAGCTCTCCTGGGACAGGGATCTACGAGCAGTACTTC
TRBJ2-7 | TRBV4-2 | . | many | CASSQGVGPMYEQYF | TGTGCCAGCAGCCAAGGAGTTGGGCCAATGTACGAGCAGTACTTC
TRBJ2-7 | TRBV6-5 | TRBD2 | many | CASSYGGDYEQYF | TGTGCCAGCAGTTACGGGGGGGACTACGAGCAGTACTTC
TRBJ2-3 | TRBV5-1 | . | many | CASNTGGTDTQYF | TGCGCCAGCAATACGGGGGGCACAGATACGCAGTATTTT
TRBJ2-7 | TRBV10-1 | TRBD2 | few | CASKQRGDPVEQYF | TGCGCCAGCAAACAGCGGGGGGACCCAGTCGAGCAGTACTTC
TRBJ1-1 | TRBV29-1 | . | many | CSARQVTGEAFF | TGCAGCGCCCGACAGGTGACAGGAGAAGCTTTCTTT
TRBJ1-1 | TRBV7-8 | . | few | CASSLAGVPSGGNTEAFF | TGTGCCAGCAGCTTAGCGGGCGTACCCTCCGGGGGGAACACTGAAGCTTTCTTT
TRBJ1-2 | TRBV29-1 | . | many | CSVAWQGYGYTF | TGCAGCGTTGCCTGGCAGGGCTATGGCTACACCTTC
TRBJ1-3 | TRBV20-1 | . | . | CSARDGLSHQDTIYF | TGCAGTGCTAGAGATGGGCTATCCCATCAGGACACCATATATTTT
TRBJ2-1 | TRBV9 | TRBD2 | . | CASSHRLAGGPNEQFF | TGTGCCAGCAGCCACAGACTAGCGGGGGGGCCTAATGAGCAGTTCTTC
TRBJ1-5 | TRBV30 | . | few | CAWSVLGLPQHF | TGTGCCTGGAGTGTACTGGGTTTGCCCCAGCATTTT